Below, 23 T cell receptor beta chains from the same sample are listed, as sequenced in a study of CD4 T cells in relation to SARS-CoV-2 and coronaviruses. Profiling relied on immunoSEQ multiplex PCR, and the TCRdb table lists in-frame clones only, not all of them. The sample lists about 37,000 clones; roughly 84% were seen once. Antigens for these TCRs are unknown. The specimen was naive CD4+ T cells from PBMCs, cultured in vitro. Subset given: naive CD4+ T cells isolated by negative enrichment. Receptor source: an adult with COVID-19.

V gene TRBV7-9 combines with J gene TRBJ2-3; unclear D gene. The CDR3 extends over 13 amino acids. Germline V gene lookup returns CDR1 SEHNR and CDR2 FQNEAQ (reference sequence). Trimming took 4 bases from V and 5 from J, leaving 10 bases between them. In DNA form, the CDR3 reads TGTGCCAGCAGCTCCAACGGTGGAGATACGCAGTATTTT. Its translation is CASSSNGGDTQYF.

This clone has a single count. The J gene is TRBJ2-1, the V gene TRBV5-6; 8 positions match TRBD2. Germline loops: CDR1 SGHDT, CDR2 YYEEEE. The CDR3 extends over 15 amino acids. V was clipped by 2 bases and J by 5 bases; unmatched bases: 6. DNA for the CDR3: TGTGCCAGCAGCTTAATACTAGCGGAGAACAATGAGCAGTTCTTC. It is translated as CASSLILAENNEQFF.

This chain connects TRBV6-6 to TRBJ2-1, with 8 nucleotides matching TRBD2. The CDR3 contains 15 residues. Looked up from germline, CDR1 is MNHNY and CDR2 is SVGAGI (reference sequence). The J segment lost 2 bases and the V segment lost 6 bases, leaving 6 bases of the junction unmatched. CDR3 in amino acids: CASRRAGVAYNEQFF. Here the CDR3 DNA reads TGTGCCAGCAGAAGAGCGGGAGTGGCCTACAATGAGCAGTTCTTC.

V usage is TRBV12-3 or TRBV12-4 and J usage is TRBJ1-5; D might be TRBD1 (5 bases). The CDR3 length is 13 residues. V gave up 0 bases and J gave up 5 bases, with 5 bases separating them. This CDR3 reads CASSLAGDQPQHF. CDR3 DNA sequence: TGTGCCAGCAGTTTAGCAGGGGATCAGCCCCAGCATTTT.

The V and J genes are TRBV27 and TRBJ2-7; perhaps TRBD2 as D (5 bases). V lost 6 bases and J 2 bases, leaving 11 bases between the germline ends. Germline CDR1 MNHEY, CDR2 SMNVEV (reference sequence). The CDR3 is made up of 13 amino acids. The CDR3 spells CASRGSGAYEQYF. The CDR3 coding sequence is TGTGCCAGCAGGGGCTCCGGGGCCTACGAGCAGTACTTC.

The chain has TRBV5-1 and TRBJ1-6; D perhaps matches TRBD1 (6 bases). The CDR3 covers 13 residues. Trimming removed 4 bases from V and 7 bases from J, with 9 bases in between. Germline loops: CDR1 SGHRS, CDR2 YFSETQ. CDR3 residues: CASSTQGNSPLHF. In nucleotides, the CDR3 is TGCGCCAGCAGCACACAGGGAAATTCACCCCTCCACTTT.

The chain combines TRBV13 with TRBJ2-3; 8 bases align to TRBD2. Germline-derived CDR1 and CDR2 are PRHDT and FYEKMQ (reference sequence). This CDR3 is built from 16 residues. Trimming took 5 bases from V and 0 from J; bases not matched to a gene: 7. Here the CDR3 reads CASSPRTSWSTDTQYF. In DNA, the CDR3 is TGTGCCAGCAGCCCCAGGACTAGCTGGAGCACAGATACGCAGTATTTT.

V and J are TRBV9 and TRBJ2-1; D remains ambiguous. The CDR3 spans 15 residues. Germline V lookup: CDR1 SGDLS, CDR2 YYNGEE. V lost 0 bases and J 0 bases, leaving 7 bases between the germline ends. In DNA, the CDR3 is TGTGCCAGCAGCGTAGTTCCGAGCTCCTACAATGAGCAGTTCTTC. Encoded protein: CASSVVPSSYNEQFF.

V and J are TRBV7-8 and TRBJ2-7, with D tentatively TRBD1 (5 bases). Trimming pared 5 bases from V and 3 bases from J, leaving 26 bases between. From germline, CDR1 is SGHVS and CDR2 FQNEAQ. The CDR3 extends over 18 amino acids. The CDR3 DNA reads TGTGCCAGCAGCCCCCTTAATAAAGGGGATTGGGCTTACTACGAGCAGTACTTC. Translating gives CASSPLNKGDWAYYEQYF.

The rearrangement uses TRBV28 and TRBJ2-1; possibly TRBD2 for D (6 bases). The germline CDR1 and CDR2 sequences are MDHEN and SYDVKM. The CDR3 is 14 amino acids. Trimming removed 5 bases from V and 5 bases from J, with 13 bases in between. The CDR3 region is CASSPPGVNNEQFF. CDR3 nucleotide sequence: TGTGCCAGCAGTCCCCCGGGAGTGAACAATGAGCAGTTCTTC. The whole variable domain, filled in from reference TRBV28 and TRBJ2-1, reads DVKVTQSSRYLVKRTGEKVFLECVQDMDHENMFWYRQDPGLGLRLIYFSYDVKMKEKGDIPEGYSVSREKKERFSLILESASTNQTSMYLCASSPPGVNNEQFFGPGTRLTVL.

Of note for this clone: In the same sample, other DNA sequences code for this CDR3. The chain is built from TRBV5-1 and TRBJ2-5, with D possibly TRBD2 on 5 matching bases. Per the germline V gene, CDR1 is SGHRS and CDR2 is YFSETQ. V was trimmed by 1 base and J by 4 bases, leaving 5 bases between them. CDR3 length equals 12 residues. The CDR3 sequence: CASSLRGETQYF. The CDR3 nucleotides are TGCGCCAGCAGCTTGCGGGGAGAGACCCAGTACTTC. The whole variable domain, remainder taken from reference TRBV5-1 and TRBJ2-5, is KAGVTQTPRYLIKTRGQQVTLSCSPISGHRSVSWYQQTPGQGLQFLFEYFSETQRNKGNFPGRFSGRQFSNSRSEMNVSTLELGDSALYLCASSLRGETQYFGPGTRLLVL.

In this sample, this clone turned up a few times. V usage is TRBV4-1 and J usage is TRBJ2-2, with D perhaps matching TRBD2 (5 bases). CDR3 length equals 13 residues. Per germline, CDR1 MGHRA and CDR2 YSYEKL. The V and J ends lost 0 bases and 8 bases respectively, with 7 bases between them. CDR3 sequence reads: CASSQEAVGELFF. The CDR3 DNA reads TGCGCCAGCAGCCAAGAAGCGGTGGGGGAGCTGTTTTTT.

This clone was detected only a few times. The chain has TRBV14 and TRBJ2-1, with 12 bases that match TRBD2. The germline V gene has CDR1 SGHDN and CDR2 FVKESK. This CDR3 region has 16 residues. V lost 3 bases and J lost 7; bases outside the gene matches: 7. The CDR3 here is CASSHKLAGGYNEQFF. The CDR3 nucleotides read TGTGCCAGCAGCCATAAACTAGCGGGAGGTTATAATGAGCAGTTCTTC.

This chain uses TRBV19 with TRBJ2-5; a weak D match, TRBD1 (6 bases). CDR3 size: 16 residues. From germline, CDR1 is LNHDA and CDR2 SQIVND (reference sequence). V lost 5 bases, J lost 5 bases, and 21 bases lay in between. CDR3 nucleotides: TGTGCCAGTAGTCCCCCAGGGGTCGCCCTCTGGGAGACCCAGTACTTC. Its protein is CASSPPGVALWETQYF.

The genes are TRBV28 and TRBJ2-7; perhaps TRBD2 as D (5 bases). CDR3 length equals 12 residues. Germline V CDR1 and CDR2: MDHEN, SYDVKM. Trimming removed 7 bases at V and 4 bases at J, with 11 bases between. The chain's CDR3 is CASTLGSYEQYF. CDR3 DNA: TGTGCCAGCACCCTAGGGAGTTACGAGCAGTACTTC.

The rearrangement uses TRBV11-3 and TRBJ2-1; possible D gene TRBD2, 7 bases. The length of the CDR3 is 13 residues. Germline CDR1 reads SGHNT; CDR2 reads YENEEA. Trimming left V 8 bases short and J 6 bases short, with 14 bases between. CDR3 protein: CASAKGGVNEQFF. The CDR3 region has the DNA TGTGCCAGCGCCAAGGGGGGGGTCAATGAGCAGTTCTTC.

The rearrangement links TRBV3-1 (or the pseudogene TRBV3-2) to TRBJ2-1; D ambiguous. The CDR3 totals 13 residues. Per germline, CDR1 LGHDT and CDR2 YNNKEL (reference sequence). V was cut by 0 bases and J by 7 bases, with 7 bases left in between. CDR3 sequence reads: CASSQEWGNEQFF. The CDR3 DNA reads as TGTGCCAGCAGCCAAGAGTGGGGAAATGAGCAGTTCTTC.

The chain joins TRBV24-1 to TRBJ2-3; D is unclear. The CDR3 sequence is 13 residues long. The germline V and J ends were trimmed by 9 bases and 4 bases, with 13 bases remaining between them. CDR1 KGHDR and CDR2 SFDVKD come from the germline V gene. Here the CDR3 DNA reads TGTGCCACCCGGCAAGCCCCTTCAGATACGCAGTATTTT. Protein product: CATRQAPSDTQYF.

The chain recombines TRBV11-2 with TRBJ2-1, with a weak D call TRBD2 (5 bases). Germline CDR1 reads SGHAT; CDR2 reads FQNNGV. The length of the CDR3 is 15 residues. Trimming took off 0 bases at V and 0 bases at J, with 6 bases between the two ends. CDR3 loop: CASSLEGSSYNEQFF. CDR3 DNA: TGTGCCAGCAGCTTAGAAGGGAGCTCCTACAATGAGCAGTTCTTC.

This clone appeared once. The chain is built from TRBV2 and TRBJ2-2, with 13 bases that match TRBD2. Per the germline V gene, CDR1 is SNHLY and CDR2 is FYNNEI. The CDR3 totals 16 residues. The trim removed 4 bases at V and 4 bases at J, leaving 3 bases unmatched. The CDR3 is CASSGTSGSITGELFF. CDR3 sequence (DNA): TGTGCCAGCAGTGGGACTAGCGGGAGCATCACCGGGGAGCTGTTTTTT.

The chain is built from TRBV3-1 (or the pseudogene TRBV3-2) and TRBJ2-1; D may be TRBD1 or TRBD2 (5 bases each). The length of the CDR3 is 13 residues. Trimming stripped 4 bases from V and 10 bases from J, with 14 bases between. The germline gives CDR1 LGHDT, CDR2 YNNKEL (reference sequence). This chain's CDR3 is CASSRDPRVEQFF. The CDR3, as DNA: TGTGCCAGCAGCCGGGACCCCAGGGTAGAGCAGTTCTTC.

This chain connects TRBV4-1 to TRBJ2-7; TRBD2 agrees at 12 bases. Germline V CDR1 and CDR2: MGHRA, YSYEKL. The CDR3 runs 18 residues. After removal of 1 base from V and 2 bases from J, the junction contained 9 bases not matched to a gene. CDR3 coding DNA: TGCGCCAGCAGCCAAGGGAGGTCTAGCGGGAGGGGACCCTACGAGCAGTACTTC. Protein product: CASSQGRSSGRGPYEQYF.

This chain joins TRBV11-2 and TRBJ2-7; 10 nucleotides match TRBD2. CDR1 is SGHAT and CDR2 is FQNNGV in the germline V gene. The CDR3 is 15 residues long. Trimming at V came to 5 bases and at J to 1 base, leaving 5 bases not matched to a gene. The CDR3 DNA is TGTGCCAGCAGCCTAGGACTAGCGGAATCCTACGAGCAGTACTTC. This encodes CASSLGLAESYEQYF.